Described below is a single TCR beta chain sequence and its context. Clones were sequenced by immunoSEQ multiplex PCR, and TCRdb holds only the in-frame ones, with some missing. The table includes about 200,000 clones, 80% to 90% detected once. This CDR3 spans 15 amino acids. Germline CDR1 and CDR2: LNHDA and SQIVND (reference sequence). Germline trimming cut 10 bases from V and 4 bases from J; bases unmatched to any gene: 13. This entry belongs to a study of blood T cell repertoires in COVID-19. Across the study: Sample material is recorded as cDNA or gDNA derived from T cells, B-cell-depleted T cells, or PBMCs.

The receptor was isolated from a human donor in a cohort sampled during active COVID-19. The chain has TRBV19 and TRBJ1-3, with 7 bases aligning to TRBD1. Sequenced: peripheral blood. The CDR3 region is CATRQGSSSGNTIYF. The CDR3 region has the DNA TGTGCCACCCGACAGGGAAGCAGCTCCGGAAACACCATATATTTT. Complete variable domain (other parts from reference TRBV19 and TRBJ1-3): DGGITQSPKYLFRKEGQNVTLSCEQNLNHDAMYWYRQDPGQGLRLIYYSQIVNDFQKGDIAEGYSVSREKKESFPLTVTSAQKNPTAFYLCATRQGSSSGNTIYFGEGSWLTVV.